The entry below gives a single T cell receptor beta chain sequence along with its context. The antigen is undetermined. The assay was carried out at the deep level. Clones were read by immunoSEQ multiplex PCR, and TCRdb kept only the in-frame ones, dropping some. The sample shows roughly 2.6 million clones, approximately 92% of them seen only once. CD4+ cells were split into CD45RA+ naive and CD45RA-negative memory subsets. The record originates from a study of shared clonotypes between healthy human individuals. Study context: CD4 naive cells filled three plates per donor, CD4 memory three, CD8 naive two and CD8 memory one.

The CDR3 has 16 amino acids. Per germline, CDR1 SGHTA and CDR2 FQGNSA. Germline trimming cut 1 base from V and 7 bases from J; bases unmatched to any gene: 8. General study findings and limits: Among several donors, approximately 5% of naive CD4 clonotypes were found in common.

The specimen sequenced was naive CD4+ T cells sorted from blood. This sample's subset: CD45RA+ positively selected. The chain couples TRBV7-2 to TRBJ2-3; 10 bases are shared with TRBD2. This clonotype was sampled from a man in his late teens or twenties in good health. Here the CDR3 DNA reads TGTGCCAGCAGCTTAGAGGCTAGCGGGGGTTATAATACGCAGTATTTT. It encodes CASSLEASGGYNTQYF.